This T cell receptor beta chain was profiled in a study of blood T cells in healthy people across ages. Study summary: Capture by template switching was about one barcoded beta molecule per two T cells.

All donors came from Russia, were Caucasian and healthy, and spanned ages roughly 6 to 95. Total RNA, at least 5.5 micrograms per sample, came from PBMCs. V lost 1 base and J lost 1, with 7 bases in between. CDR1 is SGHRS and CDR2 is YFSETQ in the germline V gene. The CDR3 has 14 residues. Sample-barcoded 5' priming and a J-beta primer mix drove a second PCR of roughly 6 to 12 cycles. Each TCR beta cDNA got a 12-nucleotide random molecular identifier. From the 5' RACE reads, TCRdb called clonotypes with MiXCR, one entry per CDR3 protein. The sample records over a million distinct CDR3 sequences, 40% to 50% being singletons.

The V gene is TRBV5-1, the J gene TRBJ2-3; D may be TRBD1 or TRBD2 (5 bases each). The receptor was derived from a woman aged 60-70 years in good health. Sequenced material: blood. The chain's CDR3 is CASSLPGRTDTQYF. CDR3 nucleotides: TGCGCCAGCAGCTTGCCGGGGCGCACAGATACGCAGTATTTT. The whole variable domain, filled in from reference TRBV5-1 and TRBJ2-3, reads KAGVTQTPRYLIKTRGQQVTLSCSPISGHRSVSWYQQTPGQGLQFLFEYFSETQRNKGNFPGRFSGRQFSNSRSEMNVSTLELGDSALYLCASSLPGRTDTQYFGPGTRLTVL.